This T cell receptor beta chain is drawn from a study of lung T cells in sarcoidosis with Löfgren's syndrome (dated by TCRdb to the late 2010s). Some background on the complete study: Sarcoidosis was characterized as a granulomatous disease that mainly affects the lungs and features an accumulation of CD4+ T cells in bronchoalveolar lavage fluid. The repertoire analyses focused on Löfgren's syndrome patients. Broader findings and caveats from the paper: CDR3 motifs in TRAV12-1 and TRBV2 were reported to be shared across several Lofgren's syndrome patients, which suggests public CD4+ TCR repertoires. In alphabeta pairing analysis, TRAV12-1 preferentially paired with TRBV2, and these paired TCRs showed CDR3 homology. Recognition of a sarcoidosis-associated antigen was merely suggested, with the antigen itself still putative and unidentified. In Lofgren's syndrome patients, relative to control subjects, TRAV12-1 and TRBV2 were reported to be the most expanded V gene segments.

A few counts support this clonotype. The antigen it binds to is not known. No base-level quality is on record; no much larger clone is a single base apart. Reads for this sample came from an Illumina MiSeq. TCRdb trimmed public reads at Q25 via fastp, called clones via MiXCR and kept in-frame beta chains. Here each entry gathers all rows of one CDR3 protein and keeps the most common genes and DNA. For this sample there are about 20,000 distinct CDR3 sequences; 20% to 25% appear just once. Together, the top ten hold 3.5% to 5% of the sample. Measured from the cysteine to the phenylalanine, the CDR3 is 16 residues long. The sequence is cut down to CDR3 DNA, 48 bases in frame from base 1. V is reduced by 4 bases and J by 0 bases, leaving a spacing of 14 bases between them. The CDR1 and CDR2 encoded by the germline V gene (reference sequence) are SGHKS and YYEKEE.

Sequencing was done on a sample of CD4+ T cells from PBMCs. The clonotype comes from a human donor with sarcoidosis (Löfgren's syndrome or another form), or a control subject (not recorded which). This chain is built from TRBV5-5 and TRBJ1-3, with the D gene not clear enough to name. The CDR3 is CASSRRTPSSGNTIYF. DNA sequence: TGTGCCAGCAGCCGTCGGACGCCTAGCTCTGGAAACACCATATATTTT.